Listed below are T cell receptor beta chains from one sample, sequenced in a study of CD8 T cells in Susac syndrome. TCRdb called the immunoSEQ multiplex PCR reads again in MiXCR, with one record for every CDR3 protein. The sample consists of hundreds of thousands of distinct CDR3 sequences, roughly 93% of them appearing once. The sequenced sample consisted of CD4+ T cells from PBMCs. The receptors come from a human donor with Susac syndrome. The CDR3 runs from the conserved cysteine through the conserved F or W. The order of the fields is V gene, J gene, D gene, clone size, CDR3 DNA, CDR3 protein. D genes are given only for firm matches. Expanded clones are given a class, and other clones once, few, many or no size at all.

>TRBV12-3/TRBV12-4|TRBJ1-1|.|.
TGTGCCAGCAACGGGCAGATCGGGAGTGAAGCTTTCTTT
CASNGQIGSEAFF
>TRBV4-1|TRBJ2-5|.|few
TGCGCCAGCAGCCACGGGACTGGAGGGCGAGAGACCCAGTACTTC
CASSHGTGGRETQYF
>TRBV7-6|TRBJ2-7|TRBD2|few
TGTGCCAGCAGCTCCATAGCGGGGGGCCCCTACGAGCAGTACTTC
CASSSIAGGPYEQYF
>TRBV12-3/TRBV12-4|TRBJ2-7|TRBD1|few
TGTGCCAGCAGGCCCGGACAGGGCTCCTACGAGCAGTACTTC
CASRPGQGSYEQYF
>TRBV9|TRBJ1-6|.|.
TGTGCCAGCAGCGTAGATGGAAATAATTCACCCCTCCACTTT
CASSVDGNNSPLHF
>TRBV28|TRBJ1-5|.|.
TGTGCCAGCAGACCAGGGGTTCGGAGCGACAATCAGCCCCAGCATTTT
CASRPGVRSDNQPQHF
>TRBV30|TRBJ1-5|TRBD1|.
TGTGCCTGGTCGACAGGGCCAGGCAATCAGCCCCAGCATTTT
CAWSTGPGNQPQHF
>TRBV30|TRBJ2-5|.|.
TGTGCCTGGAGTCCCCGTTCATCCCAGTACTTC
CAWSPRSSQYF
>TRBV28|TRBJ1-4|.|.
TGTGCCAGCAGTTCCTGGGGCCTTACTAATGAAAAACTGTTTTTT
CASSSWGLTNEKLFF
>TRBV28|TRBJ2-5|.|.
TGTGCCAGCATCAAAACGGTCGCAGAAGAGACCCAGTACTTC
CASIKTVAEETQYF
>TRBV7-9|TRBJ2-5|TRBD1|.
TGTGCCAGCAGCTCGTTACCGGGACAGGGAGCCCTTCAAGAGACCCAGTACTTC
CASSSLPGQGALQETQYF
>TRBV4-1|TRBJ1-5|.|.
TGCGCCAGCAGCCAAGCCGCGGATAGCAATCAGCCCCAGCATTTT
CASSQAADSNQPQHF
>TRBV25-1|TRBJ2-1|.|.
TGTGCCAGCAGTGAATACACCGACCCTCCTTACAATGAGCAGTTCTTC
CASSEYTDPPYNEQFF
>TRBV14|TRBJ1-5|.|once
TGTGCCAGCAGCCCAGAAGGAGTTGGCAATCAGCCCCAGCATTTT
CASSPEGVGNQPQHF
>TRBV4-1|TRBJ2-7|TRBD1|.
TGCGCCAGCAGCCCCCCGACAGGGGTGGACGAGCAGTACTTC
CASSPPTGVDEQYF
>TRBV18|TRBJ2-1|TRBD2|.
TGTGCCAGCTCACCCCCTTGGAGCGGGGGGGAAAAGGGCAATGAGCAGTTCTTC
CASSPPWSGGEKGNEQFF
>TRBV3-1|TRBJ2-3|TRBD2|once
TGTGCCAGCAGCCAAGATCGTGGAGCGGGGTCTTGGAGCACAGATACGCAGTATTTT
CASSQDRGAGSWSTDTQYF
>TRBV3-1|TRBJ2-7|.|.
TGTGCCAGCAGCCAAGAGAAACAGGGTATGGATGAGCAGTACTTC
CASSQEKQGMDEQYF
>TRBV11-2|TRBJ2-5|.|.
TGTGCCAGCAGCCCCCACGGGTTCCCCCAAGAGACCCAGTACTTC
CASSPHGFPQETQYF
>TRBV7-2|TRBJ2-2|.|.
TGTGCCAGCAGAACGGACGCGAACACCGGGGAGCTGTTTTTT
CASRTDANTGELFF
>TRBV20-1|TRBJ2-4|TRBD2|.
TGCAGTGCCCCGACTAGCGGGGGGCGAGGACAGTACTTC
CSAPTSGGRGQYF
>TRBV12-3/TRBV12-4|TRBJ1-2|.|.
TGTGCCAGCAGTCTGGGGGTGAAGGATGGCTACACCTTC
CASSLGVKDGYTF
>TRBV29-1|TRBJ1-2|.|.
TGCAGCGTTGAAAGGGCCCAGGGCGGGGGCTACACCTTC
CSVERAQGGGYTF
>TRBV3-1|TRBJ2-5|TRBD1|.
TGTGCCAGCAGCCAAGCTGGGACAGGGATCCTCCAGGAGACCCAGTACTTC
CASSQAGTGILQETQYF
>TRBV5-1|TRBJ2-7|.|.
TGCGCCAGCAGCTCAACTCCTCGGACGGTTAGTGGGTCCTACGAGCAGTACTTC
CASSSTPRTVSGSYEQYF
>TRBV20-1|TRBJ2-3|.|.
TGCAGTGCTATTTACAGTCGATCCACAGATACGCAGTATTTT
CSAIYSRSTDTQYF
>TRBV7-2|TRBJ1-6|TRBD1|.
TGTGCCAGCAGCCGGGACAGGGGAATCTCACCCCTCCACTTT
CASSRDRGISPLHF
>TRBV20-1|TRBJ1-6|TRBD1|.
TGCAGTGCTCCCCGGGACAGGGAGAACTCACCCCTCCACTTT
CSAPRDRENSPLHF
>TRBV5-1|TRBJ1-2|.|.
TGCGCCAGCAGCCCAGAGGTGGAGGGGAACTATGGCTACACCTTC
CASSPEVEGNYGYTF
>TRBV6-2/TRBV6-3|TRBJ1-2|.|.
TGTGCCAGCAGTTACGCGACAGCATCTAACTATGGCTACACCTTC
CASSYATASNYGYTF
>TRBV15|TRBJ2-1|.|.
TGTGCCACTAGGACTGGGAGCTCCTACAATGAGCAGTTCTTC
CATRTGSSYNEQFF
>TRBV5-1|TRBJ2-1|.|.
TGTGCCAGCAGCTTGGGTCGGAACAATGAGCAGTTCTTC
CASSLGRNNEQFF
>TRBV3-1|TRBJ1-2|.|once
TGTGCCAGCAGCCAAGATCTTCGGACTCCATTCAACTATGGCTACACCTTC
CASSQDLRTPFNYGYTF
>TRBV5-4|TRBJ1-6|.|.
TGTGCCAGCAGCTTTCTGACCGGGACACAAAATTCACCCCTCCACTTT
CASSFLTGTQNSPLHF